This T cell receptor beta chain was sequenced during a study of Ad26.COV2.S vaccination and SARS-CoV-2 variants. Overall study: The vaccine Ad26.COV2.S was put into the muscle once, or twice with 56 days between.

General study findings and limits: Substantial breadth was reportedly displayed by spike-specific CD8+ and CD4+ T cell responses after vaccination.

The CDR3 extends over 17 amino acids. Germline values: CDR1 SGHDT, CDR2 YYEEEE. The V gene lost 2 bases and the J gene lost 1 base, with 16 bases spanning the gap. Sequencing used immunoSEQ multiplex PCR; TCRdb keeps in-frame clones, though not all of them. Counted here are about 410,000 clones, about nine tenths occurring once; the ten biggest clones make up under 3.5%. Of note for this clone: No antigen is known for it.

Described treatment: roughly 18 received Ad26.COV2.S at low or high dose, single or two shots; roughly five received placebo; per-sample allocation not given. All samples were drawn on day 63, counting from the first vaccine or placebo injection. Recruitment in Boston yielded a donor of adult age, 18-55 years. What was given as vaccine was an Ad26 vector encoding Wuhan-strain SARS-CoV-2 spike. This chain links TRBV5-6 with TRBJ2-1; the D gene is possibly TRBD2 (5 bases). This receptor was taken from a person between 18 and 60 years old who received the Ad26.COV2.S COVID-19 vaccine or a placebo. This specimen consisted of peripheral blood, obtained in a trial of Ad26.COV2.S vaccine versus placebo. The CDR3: CASSLRTPTLSYNEQFF. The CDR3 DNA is TGTGCCAGCAGCTTAAGGACTCCAACCCTTTCCTACAATGAGCAGTTCTTC.